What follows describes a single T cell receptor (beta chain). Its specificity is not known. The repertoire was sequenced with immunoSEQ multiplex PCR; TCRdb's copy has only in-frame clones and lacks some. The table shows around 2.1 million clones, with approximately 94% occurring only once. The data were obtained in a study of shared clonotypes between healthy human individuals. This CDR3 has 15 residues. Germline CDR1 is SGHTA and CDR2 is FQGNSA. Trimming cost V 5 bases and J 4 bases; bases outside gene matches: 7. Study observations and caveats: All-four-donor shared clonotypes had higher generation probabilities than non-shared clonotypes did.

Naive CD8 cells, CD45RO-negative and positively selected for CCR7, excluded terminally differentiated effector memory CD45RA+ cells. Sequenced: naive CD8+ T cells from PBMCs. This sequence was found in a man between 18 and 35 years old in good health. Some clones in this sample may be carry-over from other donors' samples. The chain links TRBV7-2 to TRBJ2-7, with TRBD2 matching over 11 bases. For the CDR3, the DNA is TGTGCCAGCAGCAGCATAGCGGGAGGGATGTACGAGCAGTACTTC. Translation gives CASSSIAGGMYEQYF. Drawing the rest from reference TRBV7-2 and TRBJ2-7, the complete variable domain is GAGVSQSPSNKVTEKGKDVELRCDPISGHTALYWYRQSLGQGLEFLIYFQGNSAPDKSGLPSDRFSAERTGGSVSTLTIQRTQQEDSAVYLCASSSIAGGMYEQYFGPGTRLTVT.